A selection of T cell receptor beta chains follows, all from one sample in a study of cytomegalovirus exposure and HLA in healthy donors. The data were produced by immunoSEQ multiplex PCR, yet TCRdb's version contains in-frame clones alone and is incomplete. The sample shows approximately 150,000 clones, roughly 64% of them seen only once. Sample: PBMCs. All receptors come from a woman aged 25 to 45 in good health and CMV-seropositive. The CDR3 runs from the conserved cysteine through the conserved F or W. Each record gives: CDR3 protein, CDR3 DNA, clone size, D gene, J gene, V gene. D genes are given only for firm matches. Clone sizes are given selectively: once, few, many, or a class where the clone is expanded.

CDR3 protein: CASSLRMGQLMGYTF
CDR3 DNA: TGTGCCAGCAGCTTAAGGATGGGACAGTTAATGGGCTACACCTTC
clone size: -
D gene: TRBD1
J gene: TRBJ1-2
V gene: TRBV7-9

CDR3 protein: CASSLVAGGNEQYF
CDR3 DNA: TGTGCCAGCAGCTTAGTAGCGGGGGGAAACGAGCAGTACTTC
clone size: -
D gene: TRBD2
J gene: TRBJ2-7
V gene: TRBV13

CDR3 protein: CASKQGRAGSAMTEAFF
CDR3 DNA: TGCGCCAGCAAACAGGGAAGGGCAGGGAGCGCGATGACTGAAGCTTTCTTT
clone size: few
D gene: -
J gene: TRBJ1-1
V gene: TRBV4-1

CDR3 protein: CASSQAGTTSRETQYF
CDR3 DNA: TGCGCCAGCAGCCAAGCGGGGACTACTAGCAGAGAGACCCAGTACTTC
clone size: -
D gene: TRBD2
J gene: TRBJ2-5
V gene: TRBV4-1

CDR3 protein: CASSRADRGTRGYEQYF
CDR3 DNA: TGTGCCAGCAGCCGGGCGGACAGGGGCACCCGGGGCTACGAGCAGTACTTC
clone size: -
D gene: TRBD1
J gene: TRBJ2-7
V gene: TRBV5-8

CDR3 protein: CAWSPGHLNTQYF
CDR3 DNA: TGTGCCTGGAGCCCGGGACACCTTAATACGCAGTATTTT
clone size: -
D gene: -
J gene: TRBJ2-3
V gene: TRBV30

CDR3 protein: CASRGMMTGGTYEQYF
CDR3 DNA: TGTGCCAGCAGAGGCATGATGACAGGGGGGACCTACGAGCAGTACTTC
clone size: -
D gene: TRBD1
J gene: TRBJ2-7
V gene: TRBV2

CDR3 protein: CAGTTGQEVEKLFF
CDR3 DNA: TGTGCCGGAACTACGGGACAGGAGGTTGAAAAACTGTTTTTT
clone size: -
D gene: TRBD1
J gene: TRBJ1-4
V gene: TRBV30

CDR3 protein: CASSSRPLLGLSTSEQYF
CDR3 DNA: TGCGCCAGCAGCTCTCGTCCGTTACTGGGACTGAGTACGTCCGAGCAGTACTTC
clone size: -
D gene: -
J gene: TRBJ2-7
V gene: TRBV5-1

CDR3 protein: CASSLSGTLNYGYTF
CDR3 DNA: TGTGCCAGCAGTTTGTCCGGGACACTTAACTATGGCTACACCTTC
clone size: -
D gene: -
J gene: TRBJ1-2
V gene: TRBV28

CDR3 protein: CATSRAGVPNEKLFF
CDR3 DNA: TGTGCCACCAGCAGAGCCGGAGTACCTAATGAAAAACTGTTTTTT
clone size: -
D gene: -
J gene: TRBJ1-4
V gene: TRBV15

CDR3 protein: CASSLDSNEQFF
CDR3 DNA: TGTGCCAGCAGCTTAGATAGCAATGAGCAGTTCTTC
clone size: -
D gene: -
J gene: TRBJ2-1
V gene: TRBV7-9

CDR3 protein: CAWSRTDEAFF
CDR3 DNA: TGTGCCTGGAGTCGGACAGATGAAGCTTTCTTT
clone size: -
D gene: -
J gene: TRBJ1-1
V gene: TRBV30

CDR3 protein: CAWSVRESGYTF
CDR3 DNA: TGTGCCTGGAGTGTACGGGAAAGTGGCTACACCTTC
clone size: -
D gene: -
J gene: TRBJ1-2
V gene: TRBV30